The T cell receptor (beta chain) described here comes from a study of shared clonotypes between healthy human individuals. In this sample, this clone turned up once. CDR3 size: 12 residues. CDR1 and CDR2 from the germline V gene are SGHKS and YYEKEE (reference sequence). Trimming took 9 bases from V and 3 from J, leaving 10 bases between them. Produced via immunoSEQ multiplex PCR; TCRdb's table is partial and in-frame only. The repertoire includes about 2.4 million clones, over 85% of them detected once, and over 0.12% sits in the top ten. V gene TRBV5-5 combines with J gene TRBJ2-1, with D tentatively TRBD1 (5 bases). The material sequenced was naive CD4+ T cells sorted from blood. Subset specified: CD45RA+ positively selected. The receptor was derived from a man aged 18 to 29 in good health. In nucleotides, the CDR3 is TGTGCCACAGGGCAGAACTACAATGAGCAGTTCTTC. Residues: CATGQNYNEQFF.